These 20 T cell receptor beta chains originate from one sample sequenced in a study of T cells after yellow fever vaccination. MiXCR, run by TCRdb on the 5' RACE reads, gives a single entry per CDR3 protein. Of around 610,000 distinct CDR3 sequences in the sample, 13% were seen once. Sequenced material: PBMCs, taken on the day of the yellow fever booster vaccination. These receptors were collected from a man aged 25-45 years who received the YFV17D yellow fever vaccine.

The CDR3 nucleotides read TGTGCCAGCAGCGGCTACAGGGGGACGGAGACCCAGTACTTC. It specifies CASSGYRGTETQYF. The chain joins TRBV7-9 to TRBJ2-5, with 8 bases that match TRBD1. The CDR3 runs 14 residues. The germline V gene encodes CDR1 SEHNR and CDR2 FQNEAQ (reference sequence). V was clipped by 5 bases and J by 5 bases; unmatched bases: 7.

This clonotype was seen a few times. V and J are TRBV3-1 and TRBJ1-3; tentative D call: TRBD1 (6 bases). Trimming left V 4 bases short and J 1 base short, with 14 bases between. The CDR3 length is 16 residues. CDR1 and CDR2 (germline): LGHDT, YNNKEL (reference sequence). As DNA, the CDR3 is TGTGCCAGCAGCCTACCGATGGGGGCGTCTGGAAACACCATATATTTT. Amino acid sequence: CASSLPMGASGNTIYF.

V and J are TRBV3-1 and TRBJ2-5; D is possibly TRBD1 (5 bases). V was shortened by 0 bases and J by 6 bases, with 14 bases between the two germline ends. Germline-derived CDR1 and CDR2 are LGHDT and YNNKEL (reference sequence). CDR3 size: 15 residues. This chain's CDR3 is CASSQDLGPSKTQYF. CDR3 DNA sequence: TGTGCCAGCAGCCAAGATCTGGGGCCGTCCAAGACCCAGTACTTC.

V is TRBV7-2 and J is TRBJ2-4; TRBD2 is a possible D gene (6 bases). Germline V gene lookup returns CDR1 SGHTA and CDR2 FQGNSA. V lost 6 bases and J lost 0, with 12 bases in between. CDR3 length equals 15 residues. The CDR3 here is CASSLTRIAKNIQYF. DNA of the CDR3: TGTGCCAGCAGTCTGACTAGGATAGCCAAAAACATTCAGTACTTC.

This clonotype was detected a few times. J is TRBJ2-3 and V is TRBV27; no clear D. Per the germline V gene, CDR1 is MNHEY and CDR2 is SMNVEV (reference sequence). V lost 7 bases, J lost 4 bases, and 30 bases lay in between. The CDR3 is 19 residues long. In DNA form, the CDR3 reads TGTGCCAGCACCTCCAGAATCCCCGTAGGCCGTACCGGCCCAGATACGCAGTATTTT. Its protein is CASTSRIPVGRTGPDTQYF.

This clonotype was detected a few times. This rearrangement joins TRBV7-9 to TRBJ2-7, with 8 bases matching TRBD1. V lost 5 bases and J lost 3; bases outside the gene matches: 6. CDR1 and CDR2 from the germline V gene are SEHNR and FQNEAQ (reference sequence). The CDR3 loop spans 14 amino acids. The CDR3 is CASSPRDRIYEQYF. For the CDR3, the DNA is TGTGCCAGCAGCCCCCGGGACAGGATCTACGAGCAGTACTTC.

This clonotype appeared a few times. V is TRBV5-6 and J is TRBJ1-5; D might be TRBD1 (6 bases). The CDR3 totals 13 residues. Trimming shortened V by 1 base and J by 7 bases, and 9 bases separated the two germline ends. From germline, CDR1 is SGHDT and CDR2 YYEEEE. Here the CDR3 DNA reads TGTGCCAGCAGCTTGACAGGGATACAGCCCCAGCATTTT. It yields the protein CASSLTGIQPQHF.

The rearrangement links TRBV19 to TRBJ2-2, with TRBD2 as a possible D gene (5 bases). Germline CDR1 is LNHDA and CDR2 is SQIVND (reference sequence). The CDR3 extends over 14 amino acids. V lost 8 bases and J 6 bases, leaving 16 bases between the germline ends. The CDR3: CASLRASPAGELFF. As DNA, the CDR3 is TGTGCCAGTCTGAGGGCATCGCCCGCCGGGGAGCTGTTTTTT.

This clonotype occurred a few times. The chain uses TRBV5-6 and TRBJ1-5; D is possibly TRBD1 (5 bases). CDR1 is SGHDT, CDR2 YYEEEE, per germline. This CDR3 has 13 residues. The ends were cut back, 4 bases at V and 9 bases at J, with 14 bases in the middle. CDR3 residues: CASSGGLGRPQHF. The CDR3 DNA is TGTGCCAGCAGCGGGGGTTTGGGGCGGCCCCAGCATTTT.

This clonotype was seen only a few times. The V gene is TRBV7-2, the J gene TRBJ2-5; 7 nucleotides align to TRBD2. V lost 3 bases and J lost 1; bases outside the gene matches: 5. CDR3 length: 15 residues. Per the germline V gene, CDR1 is SGHTA and CDR2 is FQGNSA. Here the CDR3 reads CASSFQASGQETQYF. The CDR3 DNA is TGTGCCAGCAGCTTTCAGGCTAGCGGCCAAGAGACCCAGTACTTC.

This clonotype occurred many times. V usage is TRBV7-2 and J usage is TRBJ2-1; unclear D gene. V dropped 4 bases and J dropped 9 bases, with 7 bases sitting between them. The CDR3 extends over 11 amino acids. The germline CDR1 and CDR2 sequences are SGHTA and FQGNSA. This CDR3 is CASSSLREQFF. The CDR3 bases are TGTGCCAGCAGCTCCCTCCGTGAGCAGTTCTTC.

This clonotype was counted a few times. The chain joins TRBV29-1 to TRBJ2-7; 9 bases map to TRBD2. After removal of 3 bases from V and 2 bases from J, the junction contained 11 bases not matched to a gene. Germline V CDR1 and CDR2: SQVTM, ANQGSEA. This CDR3 contains 16 residues. As DNA, the CDR3 is TGCAGCGTTGAGGGACTAGCTGTTACCCCCCCCTACGAGCAGTACTTC. Translating gives CSVEGLAVTPPYEQYF.

The chain recombines TRBV6-2 or TRBV6-3 with TRBJ2-6; unclear D gene. V lost 6 bases and J lost 6, with 9 bases in between. Germline V gives CDR1 MNHEY, CDR2 SVGEGT. The CDR3 consists of 13 residues. The CDR3: CASSQTAANVLTF. DNA of the CDR3: TGTGCCAGCAGCCAAACTGCGGCCAACGTCCTGACTTTC.

This rearrangement joins TRBV20-1 to TRBJ2-5; 11 bases fit TRBD2. The CDR3 length is 14 residues. The germline CDR1 and CDR2 sequences are DFQATT and SNEGSKA (reference sequence). The trim removed 6 bases at V and 5 bases at J, leaving 8 bases unmatched. CDR3 residues: CSARTGTSGETQYF. As DNA, the CDR3 is TGCAGTGCCCGGACCGGGACTAGCGGCGAGACCCAGTACTTC.

This clonotype has just a few counts. J is TRBJ2-1 and V is TRBV24-1; D is uncertain. This CDR3 has 13 amino acids. The V end was cut by 8 bases, the J end by 3 bases, with 10 bases between. CDR1 is KGHDR and CDR2 is SFDVKD in the germline V gene. This CDR3 reads CATTSGDYNEQFF. CDR3 DNA sequence: TGTGCCACCACCTCAGGAGACTACAATGAGCAGTTCTTC.

About this clonotype: Mismatch with germline at one junction end may stem from a read error. CDR3 region: CGTSETSSETQYF. The CDR3 bases are TGTGGCACCAGCGAGACCAGCTCCGAGACCCAGTACTTC. This chain uses TRBV15 with TRBJ2-5; D gene unclear. The CDR3 is 13 amino acids. Germline V gives CDR1 LNHNV, CDR2 YYDKDF (reference sequence).

This CDR3 is CASSSSQDLPSYTQYF. CDR3 DNA: TGTGCCAGCAGTTCCTCTCAGGACCTACCTTCTTATACGCAGTATTTT. The chain is built from TRBV28 and TRBJ2-3; D gene ambiguous. V lost 4 bases, J lost 7 bases, and 21 bases lay in between. Germline loops: CDR1 MDHEN, CDR2 SYDVKM. The CDR3 runs to 16 residues.

This clonotype was seen a handful of times. V gene TRBV7-2 combines with J gene TRBJ2-7; D could derive from TRBD1 or TRBD2 (5 bases each). Looked up from germline, CDR1 is SGHTA and CDR2 is FQGNSA. CDR3 length: 15 residues. V was shortened by 5 bases and J by 0 bases, with 14 bases between the two germline ends. The CDR3 spells CASSPGTTGSYEQYF. The CDR3 nucleotides read TGTGCCAGCAGCCCCGGGACGACGGGCTCCTACGAGCAGTACTTC.

In its sample, this clonotype was seen many times. The chain employs TRBV20-1 and TRBJ1-2, with 9 bases lining up with TRBD1. Germline CDR1 and CDR2: DFQATT and SNEGSKA (reference sequence). The CDR3 loop spans 14 amino acids. Trimming cost V 0 bases and J 3 bases; bases outside gene matches: 2. Written as DNA, the CDR3 is TGCAGTGCTAGAGAACAGGGGGCAGACTATGGCTACACCTTC. Encoded protein: CSAREQGADYGYTF.

The rearrangement uses TRBV2 and TRBJ2-7, with D perhaps matching TRBD2 (6 bases). The CDR3 length is 12 residues. Germline V gene lookup returns CDR1 SNHLY and CDR2 FYNNEI. The V end lost 7 bases, the J end lost 3 bases, and 10 bases lay between the germline ends. Here the CDR3 reads CASMRDFYEQYF. The CDR3 DNA is TGTGCCAGCATGAGGGACTTCTACGAGCAGTACTTC.